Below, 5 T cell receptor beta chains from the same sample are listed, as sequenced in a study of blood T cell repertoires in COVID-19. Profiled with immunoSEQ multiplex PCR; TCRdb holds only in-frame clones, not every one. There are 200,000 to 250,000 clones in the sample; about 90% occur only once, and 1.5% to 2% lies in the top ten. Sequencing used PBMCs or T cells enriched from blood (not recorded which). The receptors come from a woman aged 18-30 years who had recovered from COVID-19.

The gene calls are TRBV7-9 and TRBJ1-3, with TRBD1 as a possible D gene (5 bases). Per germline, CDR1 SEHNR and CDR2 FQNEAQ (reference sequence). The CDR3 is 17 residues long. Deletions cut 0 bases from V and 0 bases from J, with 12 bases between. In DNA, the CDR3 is TGTGCCAGCAGCTTAGCATCTGGGGCCCTCTCTGGAAACACCATATATTTT. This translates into CASSLASGALSGNTIYF.

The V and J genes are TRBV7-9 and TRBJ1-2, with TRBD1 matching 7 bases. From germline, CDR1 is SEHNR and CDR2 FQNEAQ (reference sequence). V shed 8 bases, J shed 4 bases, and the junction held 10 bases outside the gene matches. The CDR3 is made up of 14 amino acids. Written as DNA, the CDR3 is TGTGCCAGCCTGCGGACAGGACTTAGCTATGGCTACACCTTC. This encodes CASLRTGLSYGYTF.

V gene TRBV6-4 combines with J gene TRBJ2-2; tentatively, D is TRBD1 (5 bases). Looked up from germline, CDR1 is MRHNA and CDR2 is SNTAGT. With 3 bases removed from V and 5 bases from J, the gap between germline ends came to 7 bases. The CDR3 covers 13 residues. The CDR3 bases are TGTGCCAGCAGTGATACAGGAACCGGGGAGCTGTTTTTT. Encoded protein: CASSDTGTGELFF.

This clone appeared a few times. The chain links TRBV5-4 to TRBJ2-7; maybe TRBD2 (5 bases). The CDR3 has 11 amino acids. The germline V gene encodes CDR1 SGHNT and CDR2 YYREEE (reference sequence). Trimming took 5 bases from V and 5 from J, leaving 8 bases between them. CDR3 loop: CASRYGDEQYF. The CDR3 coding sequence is TGTGCCAGCAGATACGGGGACGAGCAGTACTTC.

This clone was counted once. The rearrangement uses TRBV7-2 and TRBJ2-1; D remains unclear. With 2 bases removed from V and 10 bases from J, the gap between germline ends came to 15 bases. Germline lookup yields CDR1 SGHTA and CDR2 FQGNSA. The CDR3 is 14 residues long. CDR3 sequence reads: CASSLQAEVVEQFF. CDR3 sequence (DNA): TGTGCCAGCAGCTTACAAGCCGAGGTGGTCGAGCAGTTCTTC.